The 15 T cell receptor beta chains below were found in one sample sequenced in a study of T cell responses to AZD1222 COVID-19 vaccine. Clones were sequenced by immunoSEQ multiplex PCR, and TCRdb holds only the in-frame ones, with some missing. Among about 150,000 clones listed, over 85% were seen once. The specimen was peripheral blood, collected 28 days after the second AZD1222 dose. These TCRs come from an adult who received the AZD1222 COVID-19 vaccine.

This chain joins TRBV7-2 and TRBJ2-1, with 8 nucleotides matching TRBD2. V was clipped by 1 base and J by 4 bases; unmatched bases: 15. The CDR3 contains 19 residues. Germline values: CDR1 SGHTA, CDR2 FQGNSA. DNA of the CDR3: TGTGCCAGCAGCTTAGTAGGTACTAGCGGCCCCTCCCATTACAATGAGCAGTTCTTC. Translated, it gives CASSLVGTSGPSHYNEQFF.

The CDR3 bases are TGCGCCAGCAGCTTAGGGGGCCAAAATGAAAAACTGTTTTTT. Amino acids: CASSLGGQNEKLFF. V usage is TRBV5-1 and J usage is TRBJ1-4; 7 bases agree with TRBD1. The CDR3 contains 14 residues. The trim removed 2 bases at V and 5 bases at J, leaving 3 bases unmatched. Looked up from germline, CDR1 is SGHRS and CDR2 is YFSETQ. Full variable domain (remainder filled in from reference TRBV5-1 and TRBJ1-4): KAGVTQTPRYLIKTRGQQVTLSCSPISGHRSVSWYQQTPGQGLQFLFEYFSETQRNKGNFPGRFSGRQFSNSRSEMNVSTLELGDSALYLCASSLGGQNEKLFFGSGTQLSVL.

This chain joins TRBV18 and TRBJ1-2; 7 bases line up with TRBD1. Trimming removed 3 bases from V and 6 bases from J; junction bases left unmatched: 4. Germline CDR1 KGHSH, CDR2 LQKENI. This CDR3 region has 13 residues. The CDR3 sequence: CASSPQGDNGYTF. The CDR3, as DNA: TGTGCCAGCTCACCGCAGGGGGATAATGGCTACACCTTC.

The chain combines TRBV28 with TRBJ2-3, with 10 positions matching TRBD2. Unmatched junction bases numbered 13, after V lost 7 bases and J lost 6 bases. The CDR3 is 16 residues long. Per germline, CDR1 MDHEN and CDR2 SYDVKM. The CDR3 here is CASTRSTSGTWDTQYF. The CDR3 nucleotides are TGTGCCAGCACCCGAAGCACTAGCGGGACCTGGGATACGCAGTATTTT.

The chain recombines TRBV12-3 or TRBV12-4 with TRBJ1-1; D call uncertain. This CDR3 is 11 amino acids long. V was cut by 3 bases and J by 6 bases, with 5 bases left in between. The CDR3 is CASSLYSEAFF. As DNA, the CDR3 is TGTGCCAGCAGTTTGTACTCTGAAGCTTTCTTT.

The genes are TRBV11-2 and TRBJ2-1; D unresolved. Trimming pared 0 bases from V and 10 bases from J, leaving 7 bases between. CDR3 length: 12 amino acids. In germline, CDR1 is SGHAT, CDR2 FQNNGV. CDR3 in amino acids: CASSLELGEQFF. CDR3 sequence (DNA): TGTGCCAGCAGCTTAGAGTTGGGGGAGCAGTTCTTC.

The chain combines TRBV5-1 with TRBJ1-1; 7 nucleotides line up with TRBD1. Germline-derived CDR1 and CDR2 are SGHRS and YFSETQ. The V segment lost 4 bases and the J segment 2 bases; nucleotides outside the gene matches: 2. The CDR3 runs 13 residues. CDR3 residues: CASSGTDNTEAFF. Here the CDR3 DNA reads TGCGCCAGCAGCGGGACAGATAACACTGAAGCTTTCTTT.

The rearrangement links TRBV30 to TRBJ2-7; TRBD1 agrees at 9 bases. CDR3 length: 15 residues. With V trimmed by 2 bases and J by 5 bases, 10 bases remained unmatched. In germline, CDR1 is GTSNPN, CDR2 SVGIG (reference sequence). This chain's CDR3 is CAWSLYGTGIHEQYF. For the CDR3, the DNA is TGTGCCTGGAGTTTATATGGGACAGGGATCCACGAGCAGTACTTC.

The chain's CDR3 is CASSPRSGSTRWHNEQFF. The DNA for the CDR3 is TGTGCCAGCAGCCCTCGATCAGGGTCAACTAGGTGGCACAATGAGCAGTTCTTC. The chain joins TRBV7-2 to TRBJ2-1, with D tentatively TRBD1 or TRBD2 (5 bases each). Trimming stripped 5 bases from V and 5 bases from J, with 25 bases between. CDR1 SGHTA and CDR2 FQGNSA come from the germline V gene. The length of the CDR3 is 18 residues.

The chain recombines TRBV10-2 with TRBJ2-1; D unclear. Trimming removed 0 bases from V and 12 bases from J, with 12 bases in between. Looked up from germline, CDR1 is WSHSY and CDR2 is SAAADI. The CDR3 covers 13 residues. Here the CDR3 reads CASSESTADGQFF. CDR3 DNA sequence: TGCGCCAGCAGTGAGTCGACGGCTGACGGGCAGTTCTTC.

The genes are TRBV7-9 and TRBJ1-1; D remains unclear. The CDR3 consists of 15 residues. Trimming stripped 4 bases from V and 1 base from J, with 13 bases between. Germline assignment: CDR1 SEHNR and CDR2 FQNEAQ (reference sequence). CDR3 in amino acids: CASSSLPGTNTEAFF. The CDR3 bases are TGTGCCAGCAGCTCTTTGCCAGGTACGAACACTGAAGCTTTCTTT.

The gene calls are TRBV11-2 and TRBJ1-1; D is unclear. The germline CDR1 and CDR2 sequences are SGHAT and FQNNGV. V was cut by 8 bases and J by 5 bases, with 15 bases left in between. The CDR3 covers 13 residues. This CDR3 reads CASLPSPATEAFF. CDR3 coding DNA: TGTGCCAGCCTCCCTAGCCCCGCAACTGAAGCTTTCTTT. Full variable domain (missing parts from reference TRBV11-2 and TRBJ1-1): EAGVAQSPRYKIIEKRQSVAFWCNPISGHATLYWYQQILGQGPKLLIQFQNNGVVDDSQLPKDRFSAERLKGVDSTLKIQPAKLEDSAVYLCASLPSPATEAFFGQGTRLTVV.

This sequence joins TRBV30 and TRBJ1-5; D is uncertain. V lost 6 bases and J lost 0, with 9 bases in between. From germline, CDR1 is GTSNPN and CDR2 SVGIG (reference sequence). This CDR3 region has 13 residues. CDR3 sequence (DNA): TGTGCCTGTAACAGCGATAGCAATCAGCCCCAGCATTTT. The encoded protein is CACNSDSNQPQHF.

This chain connects TRBV5-6 to TRBJ2-4, with D perhaps matching TRBD1 or TRBD2 (7 bases each). Trimming left V 2 bases short and J 2 bases short, with 14 bases between. Germline assignment: CDR1 SGHDT and CDR2 YYEEEE. CDR3 length: 16 amino acids. CDR3 nucleotides: TGTGCCAGCAGCTTTGAGCAGGGGGGGACCAAAAACATTCAGTACTTC. It codes for CASSFEQGGTKNIQYF.

The chain employs TRBV28 and TRBJ2-7; 9 positions agree with TRBD1. Germline V lookup: CDR1 MDHEN, CDR2 SYDVKM. V shed 6 bases, J shed 2 bases, and the junction held 11 bases outside the gene matches. The CDR3 is made up of 16 amino acids. In nucleotides, the CDR3 is TGTGCCAGCAGCCCCTCCCGGGACAGGGTCCCCTACGAGCAGTACTTC. Protein: CASSPSRDRVPYEQYF.